Shown below are 28 T cell receptor beta chains from a single sample sequenced in a study of T cells after yellow fever vaccination. A single record per CDR3 protein comes from TCRdb applying MiXCR to the 5' RACE reads. This table holds approximately 85,000 distinct CDR3 sequences, roughly 15% found once. Sequenced here: CD8+ T cells not binding an NS4B(214-222) dextramer, sorted from PBMCs, sampled approximately 22 days after the first yellow fever vaccination. Source of these receptors: a man in his late teens or twenties who received the YFV17D yellow fever vaccine.

This clonotype was counted only a few times. The chain recombines TRBV6-5 with TRBJ2-5; D not resolved. Germline lookup yields CDR1 MNHEY and CDR2 SVGAGI. V was pared by 2 bases and J by 7 bases, with 14 bases between. The CDR3 has 14 amino acids. The DNA for the CDR3 is TGTGCCAGCAGTTACCGGCCCCTTCCTGGGACCCAGTACTTC. Translation: CASSYRPLPGTQYF.

This clonotype came up a few times. This rearrangement joins TRBV11-1 to TRBJ2-2; D is undetermined. From germline, CDR1 is SGHAT and CDR2 FQDESV (reference sequence). This CDR3 has 11 residues. V lost 4 bases and J 8 bases, leaving 5 bases between the germline ends. The CDR3 DNA follows: TGTGCCAGCAGCTGGGTGGGGGAGCTGTTTTTT. It specifies CASSWVGELFF. Variable domain in full (rest from reference TRBV11-1 and TRBJ2-2): EAEVAQSPRYKITEKSQAVAFWCDPISGHATLYWYRQILGQGPELLVQFQDESVVDDSQLPKDRFSAERLKGVDSTLKIQPAELGDSAMYLCASSWVGELFFGEGSRLTVL.

The chain uses TRBV19 and TRBJ2-7; the match to TRBD1 covers 7 bases. Germline trimming cut 1 base from V and 6 bases from J; bases unmatched to any gene: 6. Germline CDR1 LNHDA, CDR2 SQIVND (reference sequence). This CDR3 contains 14 residues. The CDR3 DNA is TGTGCCAGTAGTATAGTTCCTGCAGGGGGCGAGCAGTACTTC. Amino acid sequence: CASSIVPAGGEQYF.

This clonotype was seen only a few times. The V gene is TRBV29-1, the J gene TRBJ2-5; 11 nucleotides align to TRBD2. CDR1 SQVTM and CDR2 ANQGSEA come from the germline V gene. V lost 4 bases, J lost 1 base, and 2 bases stayed unmatched. The CDR3 totals 14 residues. The CDR3 region has the DNA TGCAGCGTTGGTCTAGCGGGGGGCCAAGAGACCCAGTACTTC. Translating it yields CSVGLAGGQETQYF.

This clonotype has a handful of counts. The V call is TRBV6-1, the J call TRBJ2-7; 8 bases map to TRBD2. The V gene end was trimmed by 6 bases and the J gene end by 2 bases; junction bases not matched to a gene: 12. This CDR3 has 16 residues. CDR1 is MNHNS and CDR2 is SASEGT in the germline V gene. CDR3 amino acids: CASSPKLAEITYEQYF. The CDR3 DNA sequence: TGTGCCAGCAGCCCAAAACTAGCGGAGATAACCTACGAGCAGTACTTC.

This clonotype was seen a handful of times. This CDR3 reads CASSIGTSSYNEQFF. The CDR3 DNA sequence: TGTGCCAGCAGTATTGGGACAAGCTCCTACAATGAGCAGTTCTTC. This chain uses TRBV27 with TRBJ2-1, with D possibly matching TRBD1 (6 bases). The CDR3 spans 15 residues. V lost 5 bases to trimming and J lost 0 bases, with 11 bases between them. Germline loops: CDR1 MNHEY, CDR2 SMNVEV (reference sequence).

The chain recombines TRBV27 with TRBJ2-2; D is unclear. The length of the CDR3 is 15 residues. Per germline, CDR1 MNHEY and CDR2 SMNVEV (reference sequence). V was trimmed by 4 bases and J by 5 bases, leaving 14 bases between them. The CDR3 sequence: CASSSRSWKTGELFF. The CDR3 DNA is TGTGCCAGCAGTTCTAGGTCATGGAAAACCGGGGAGCTGTTTTTT.

This clonotype was picked up a small number of times. This CDR3 is CASSPRTGLYTEAFF. CDR3 nucleotides: TGTGCCAGCAGCCCCAGGACAGGGCTGTACACTGAAGCTTTCTTT. The chain employs TRBV7-2 and TRBJ1-1; 8 bases align to TRBD1. V was pared by 5 bases and J by 3 bases, with 8 bases of the junction left unmatched. The CDR3 extends over 15 amino acids. Germline V lookup: CDR1 SGHTA, CDR2 FQGNSA.

The chain recombines TRBV29-1 with TRBJ2-2; TRBD1 matches at 8 bases. After removal of 7 bases from V and 6 bases from J, the junction contained 4 bases not matched to a gene. Germline-derived CDR1 and CDR2 are SQVTM and ANQGSEA. This CDR3 region has 12 residues. CDR3 residues: CSAEQGAGELFF. The CDR3 DNA reads as TGCAGCGCGGAACAGGGGGCCGGGGAGCTGTTTTTT.

The chain uses TRBV29-1 and TRBJ2-3; TRBD1 might be the D (6 bases). The CDR3 extends over 13 amino acids. Germline loops: CDR1 SQVTM, CDR2 ANQGSEA. V was pared by 5 bases and J by 3 bases, with 12 bases between. CDR3 DNA: TGCAGCGTTCCCCGGCAGGGGACAGATACGCAGTATTTT. This translates into CSVPRQGTDTQYF.

Only a few counts were recorded for this clonotype. V and J are TRBV6-1 and TRBJ2-3, with 9 bases fitting TRBD2. With V trimmed by 6 bases and J by 2 bases, 6 bases remained unmatched. Germline V gene lookup returns CDR1 MNHNS and CDR2 SASEGT. The CDR3 covers 15 residues. The CDR3 reads CASRPAGGYTDTQYF. The CDR3 DNA is TGTGCCAGCAGACCAGCGGGGGGCTACACAGATACGCAGTATTTT.

This clonotype turned up a few times. The chain uses TRBV25-1 and TRBJ1-1, with a weak D call TRBD1 (6 bases). The V end lost 5 bases, the J end lost 4 bases, and 11 bases lay between the germline ends. The CDR3 covers 13 residues. The germline CDR1 and CDR2 sequences are MGHDK and SYGVNS. In nucleotides, the CDR3 is TGTGCCAGCAGTACAGGGATGGGCACTGAAGCTTTCTTT. Its translation: CASSTGMGTEAFF.

The chain employs TRBV7-9 and TRBJ1-2, with 10 bases identical to TRBD1. The V and J ends lost 10 bases and 3 bases, in that order; junction bases with no gene match: 17. The CDR3 extends over 17 amino acids. The germline V gene has CDR1 SEHNR and CDR2 FQNEAQ (reference sequence). CDR3 nucleotide sequence: TGTGCCACCTTCACTTGGGACAGGGGACACGTTGACTATGGCTACACCTTC. Amino acids: CATFTWDRGHVDYGYTF. Full variable domain (outside the CDR3, taken from reference TRBV7-9 and TRBJ1-2): DTGVSQNPRHKITKRGQNVTFRCDPISEHNRLYWYRQTLGQGPEFLTYFQNEAQLEKSRLLSDRFSAERPKGSFSTLEIQRTEQGDSAMYLCATFTWDRGHVDYGYTFGSGTRLTVV.

The chain uses TRBV5-1 and TRBJ2-7; possible D gene TRBD2, 5 bases. The CDR3 extends over 14 amino acids. Germline assignment: CDR1 SGHRS and CDR2 YFSETQ. V lost 4 bases and J lost 3, with 14 bases in between. CDR3 coding DNA: TGCGCCAGCAGCCCCGGACTGGGATACTACGAGCAGTACGTC. It yields the protein CASSPGLGYYEQYV.

This chain links TRBV7-9 with TRBJ2-1; 11 bases line up with TRBD2. With V trimmed by 5 bases and J by 0 bases, 3 bases remained unmatched. The germline V gene encodes CDR1 SEHNR and CDR2 FQNEAQ (reference sequence). The CDR3 has 16 residues. The CDR3 loop reads CASSQTSGGSYNEQFF. The CDR3 DNA follows: TGTGCCAGCAGCCAAACTAGCGGGGGCTCCTACAATGAGCAGTTCTTC.

The chain uses TRBV20-1 and TRBJ2-2, with D possibly TRBD2 on 7 matching bases. The germline V gene encodes CDR1 DFQATT and CDR2 SNEGSKA (reference sequence). This CDR3 comprises 14 residues. V lost 3 bases to trimming and J lost 2 bases, with 10 bases between them. The CDR3 DNA sequence: TGCAGTGCTAGCGGGGGGCAAAACACCGGGGAGCTGTTTTTT. This encodes CSASGGQNTGELFF.

This clonotype was observed a handful of times. The chain couples TRBV7-2 to TRBJ2-3; D gene uncertain. Germline values: CDR1 SGHTA, CDR2 FQGNSA. The length of the CDR3 is 15 residues. Between the trimmed V and J ends, which lost 1 base and 5 bases, there was a span of 13 bases. CDR3 DNA sequence: TGTGCCAGCAGCTTAGTGGTCTTATGGGGAGATACGCAGTATTTT. The encoded protein is CASSLVVLWGDTQYF.

This chain uses TRBV7-3 with TRBJ2-3; the D is unclear. In germline, CDR1 is SGHTA, CDR2 FQGTGA. The length of the CDR3 is 15 residues. V was pared by 0 bases and J by 4 bases, with 11 bases between. CDR3 in amino acids: CASSLTPGDADTQYF. The CDR3 DNA reads as TGTGCCAGCAGCTTAACCCCTGGCGACGCAGATACGCAGTATTTT.

This clonotype was seen more than once but under ten times. The V gene is TRBV20-1, the J gene TRBJ1-1; perhaps TRBD1 as D (6 bases). Trimming took 3 bases from V and 3 from J, leaving 11 bases between them. The length of the CDR3 is 13 residues. Per the germline V gene, CDR1 is DFQATT and CDR2 is SNEGSKA (reference sequence). The CDR3 coding sequence is TGCAGTGCTAGTAACAGGGCTGACACTGAAGCTTTCTTT. It encodes CSASNRADTEAFF.

V and J are TRBV7-8 and TRBJ1-1, with D possibly TRBD1 on 5 matching bases. CDR1 is SGHVS, CDR2 FQNEAQ, per germline. Trimming removed 3 bases at V and 1 base at J, with 9 bases between. The CDR3 sequence is 14 residues long. CDR3: CASSFRDQNTEAFF. In DNA, the CDR3 is TGTGCCAGCAGCTTCCGGGACCAGAACACTGAAGCTTTCTTT.

This clonotype has more than one count but fewer than ten. The gene calls are TRBV6-1 and TRBJ1-1; D remains ambiguous. This CDR3 comprises 13 residues. CDR1 is MNHNS and CDR2 is SASEGT in the germline V gene. CDR3 nucleotides: TGTGCGACTAGGTCGGGGAACCTCGCTGAAGCTTTCTTT. This encodes CATRSGNLAEAFF.

This clonotype turned up a few times. The J gene is TRBJ2-1, the V gene TRBV12-3 or TRBV12-4; D gene uncertain. The V and J ends lost 8 bases and 2 bases respectively, with 10 bases between them. The CDR3 has 13 residues. The CDR3 nucleotides read TGTGCCAGCGGATTTGGAACCTACAATGAGCAGTTCTTC. The encoded protein is CASGFGTYNEQFF.

This clonotype came up a few times. The chain has TRBV3-1 and TRBJ2-2; 12 bases agree with TRBD2. Germline trimming cut 3 bases from V and 0 bases from J; bases unmatched to any gene: 11. This CDR3 is built from 20 residues. Germline-derived CDR1 and CDR2 are LGHDT and YNNKEL (reference sequence). This CDR3 reads CASSHRTRLAGVSNTGELFF. The CDR3 nucleotides are TGTGCCAGCAGCCACCGCACCAGACTAGCGGGGGTCTCGAACACCGGGGAGCTGTTTTTT.

This clonotype occurred a few times. CDR3 coding DNA: TGTGCCTGGGGCGTCTCCTACAATGAGCAGTTCTTC. Translation: CAWGVSYNEQFF. The chain has TRBV30 and TRBJ2-1; D is unresolved. The germline CDR1 and CDR2 sequences are GTSNPN and SVGIG (reference sequence). The CDR3 loop spans 12 amino acids. Trimming left V 5 bases short and J 0 bases short, with 5 bases between.

The chain is built from TRBV4-1 and TRBJ1-1; perhaps TRBD1 as D (6 bases). The CDR3 runs 16 residues. Germline V gives CDR1 MGHRA, CDR2 YSYEKL. V was clipped by 1 base and J by 4 bases, with 16 bases between them. The CDR3 spells CASSQVAGESPTEAFF. The CDR3 DNA reads TGCGCCAGCAGCCAAGTGGCAGGGGAGAGTCCCACTGAAGCTTTCTTT.

Only a few counts were recorded for this clonotype. CDR3: CASSQVLWSTEAFF. The CDR3 DNA reads as TGCGCCAGCAGCCAAGTCCTGTGGAGCACTGAAGCTTTCTTT. This chain joins TRBV4-1 and TRBJ1-1; no reliable D call. This CDR3 is 14 amino acids long. The ends were cut back, 1 base at V and 4 bases at J, with 10 bases in the middle. The germline V gene encodes CDR1 MGHRA and CDR2 YSYEKL.

This clonotype was seen a handful of times. The V and J genes are TRBV4-1 and TRBJ1-2; weak D call: TRBD1 (6 bases). Trimming took off 0 bases at V and 8 bases at J, with 19 bases between the two ends. Germline V gene lookup returns CDR1 MGHRA and CDR2 YSYEKL. The CDR3 runs 16 residues. The CDR3 DNA reads TGCGCCAGCAGCCAAGACCCTAGACAGGTGTTAGTGGGCTACACCTTC. Translating gives CASSQDPRQVLVGYTF.

V usage is TRBV6-5 and J usage is TRBJ2-3, with 9 positions matching TRBD1. The CDR3 covers 16 residues. V shed 4 bases and J 2 bases; nucleotides not matched to a gene: 7. Per germline, CDR1 MNHEY and CDR2 SVGAGI. In DNA, the CDR3 is TGTGCCAGCAGTTCCAGGGACAGGGTTTTCACAGATACGCAGTATTTT. Translating gives CASSSRDRVFTDTQYF.